This T cell receptor (beta chain) came from a study of CD8 T cells in Susac syndrome. Broader study findings: It was acknowledged in the study that its TCR sequencing and HLA analysis involved a relatively small number of individuals.

CD8+ and CD4+ blood T cells underwent TCR beta sequencing. The multiple sclerosis controls were treatment-naive patients, and their relapsing-remitting disease was stable or active. An input of about 0.5 to 1 ug of RNA was subjected to reverse transcription using random hexamers. A multiplex approach, immunoSEQ multiplex PCR, amplified TCR beta CDR3 across 54 Vbeta and 13 Jbeta. TCRdb reanalysed the immunoSEQ multiplex PCR reads using MiXCR and keeps one entry per CDR3 protein. The table lists about 430,000 distinct CDR3 sequences, approximately 89% of them singletons. The length of the CDR3 is 15 residues. Trimming cost V 2 bases and J 0 bases; bases outside gene matches: 6. CDR1 is DFQATT and CDR2 is SNEGSKA in the germline V gene (reference sequence). Points on this clonotype: Its antigen is unidentified.

This chain links TRBV20-1 with TRBJ2-7; 8 bases map to TRBD1. This TCR was sampled from a human donor with multiple sclerosis. The sequenced material came from CD8+ T cells from PBMCs. This chain's CDR3 is CSARKSGTGSYEQYF. CDR3 in DNA: TGCAGTGCTAGAAAATCCGGGACAGGCTCCTACGAGCAGTACTTC.